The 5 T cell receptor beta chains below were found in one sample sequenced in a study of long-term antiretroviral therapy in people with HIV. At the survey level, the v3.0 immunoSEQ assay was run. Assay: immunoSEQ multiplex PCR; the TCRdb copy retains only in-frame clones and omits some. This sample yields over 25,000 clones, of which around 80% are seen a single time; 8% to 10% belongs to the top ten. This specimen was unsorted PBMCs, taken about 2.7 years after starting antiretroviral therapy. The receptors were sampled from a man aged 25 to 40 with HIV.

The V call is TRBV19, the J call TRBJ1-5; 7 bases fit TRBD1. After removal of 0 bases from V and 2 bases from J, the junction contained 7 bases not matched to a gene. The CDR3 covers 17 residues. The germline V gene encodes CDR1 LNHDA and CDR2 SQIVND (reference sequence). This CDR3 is CASSIDPRGPGNQPQHF. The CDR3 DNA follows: TGTGCCAGTAGTATAGATCCTAGGGGGCCTGGCAATCAGCCCCAGCATTTT.

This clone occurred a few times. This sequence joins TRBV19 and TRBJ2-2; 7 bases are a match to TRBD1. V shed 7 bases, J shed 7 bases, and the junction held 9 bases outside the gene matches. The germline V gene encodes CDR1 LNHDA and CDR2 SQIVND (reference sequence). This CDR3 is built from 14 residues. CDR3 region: CASTPTGWGGELFF. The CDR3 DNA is TGTGCCAGTACCCCGACAGGGTGGGGCGGGGAGCTGTTTTTT.

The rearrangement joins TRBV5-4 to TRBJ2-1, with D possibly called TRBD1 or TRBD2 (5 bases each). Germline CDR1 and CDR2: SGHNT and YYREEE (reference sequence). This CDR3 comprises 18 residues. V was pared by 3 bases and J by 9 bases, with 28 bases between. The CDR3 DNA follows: TGTGCCAGCAGCTCCGGGACCCCTCGGGTGGCCCCTGGTTTTGAGCAGTTCTTC. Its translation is CASSSGTPRVAPGFEQFF.

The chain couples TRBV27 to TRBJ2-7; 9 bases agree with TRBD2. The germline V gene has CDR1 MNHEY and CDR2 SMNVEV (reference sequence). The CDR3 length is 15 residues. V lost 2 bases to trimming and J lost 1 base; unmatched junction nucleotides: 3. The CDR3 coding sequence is TGTGCCAGCAGTTTACAAGCGGGGGGTTCCTACGAGCAGTACTTC. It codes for CASSLQAGGSYEQYF.

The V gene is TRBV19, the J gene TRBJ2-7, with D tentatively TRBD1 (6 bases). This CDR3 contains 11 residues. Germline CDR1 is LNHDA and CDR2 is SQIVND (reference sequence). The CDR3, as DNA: TGTCCGACAGGTGCTTTCTACGAGCAGTACTTC. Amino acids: CPTGAFYEQYF.